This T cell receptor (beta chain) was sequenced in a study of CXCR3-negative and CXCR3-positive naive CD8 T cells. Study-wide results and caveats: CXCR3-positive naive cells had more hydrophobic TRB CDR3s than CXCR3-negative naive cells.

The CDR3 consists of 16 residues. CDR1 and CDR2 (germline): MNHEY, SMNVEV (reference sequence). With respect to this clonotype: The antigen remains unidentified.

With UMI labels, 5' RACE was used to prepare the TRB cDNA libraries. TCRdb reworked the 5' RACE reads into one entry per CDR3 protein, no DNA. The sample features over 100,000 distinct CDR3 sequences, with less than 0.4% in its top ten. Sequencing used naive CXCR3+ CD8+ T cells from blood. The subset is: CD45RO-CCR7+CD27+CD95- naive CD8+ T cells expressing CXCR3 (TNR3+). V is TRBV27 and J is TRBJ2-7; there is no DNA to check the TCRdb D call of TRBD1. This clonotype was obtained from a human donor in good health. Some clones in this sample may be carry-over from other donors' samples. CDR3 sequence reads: CASSLSGQGGYYEQYF.